Listed here is a single TCR beta chain. The CDR3 covers 14 residues. The V gene end was trimmed by 3 bases and the J gene end by 7 bases; junction bases not matched to a gene: 8. Germline assignment: CDR1 SGHNT and CDR2 YENEEA. The data derive from a study of long-term antiretroviral therapy in people with HIV. Survey level was the resolution at which the v3.0 immunoSEQ assay ran. Using immunoSEQ multiplex PCR, the repertoire was profiled, and TCRdb retains in-frame clones only, with some absent. Here the sample spans approximately 29,000 clones, 90% being singletons. Here the sequenced sample was unsorted PBMCs, taken 5 to 5.5 years after starting antiretroviral therapy. The receptor was isolated from a woman aged 35 to 49 with HIV. The gene calls are TRBV11-3 and TRBJ2-5; TRBD2 matches at 7 bases. CDR3 sequence reads: CASSLETSRRTQYF. The CDR3, as DNA: TGTGCCAGCAGCTTGGAGACTAGCCGAAGGACCCAGTACTTC.